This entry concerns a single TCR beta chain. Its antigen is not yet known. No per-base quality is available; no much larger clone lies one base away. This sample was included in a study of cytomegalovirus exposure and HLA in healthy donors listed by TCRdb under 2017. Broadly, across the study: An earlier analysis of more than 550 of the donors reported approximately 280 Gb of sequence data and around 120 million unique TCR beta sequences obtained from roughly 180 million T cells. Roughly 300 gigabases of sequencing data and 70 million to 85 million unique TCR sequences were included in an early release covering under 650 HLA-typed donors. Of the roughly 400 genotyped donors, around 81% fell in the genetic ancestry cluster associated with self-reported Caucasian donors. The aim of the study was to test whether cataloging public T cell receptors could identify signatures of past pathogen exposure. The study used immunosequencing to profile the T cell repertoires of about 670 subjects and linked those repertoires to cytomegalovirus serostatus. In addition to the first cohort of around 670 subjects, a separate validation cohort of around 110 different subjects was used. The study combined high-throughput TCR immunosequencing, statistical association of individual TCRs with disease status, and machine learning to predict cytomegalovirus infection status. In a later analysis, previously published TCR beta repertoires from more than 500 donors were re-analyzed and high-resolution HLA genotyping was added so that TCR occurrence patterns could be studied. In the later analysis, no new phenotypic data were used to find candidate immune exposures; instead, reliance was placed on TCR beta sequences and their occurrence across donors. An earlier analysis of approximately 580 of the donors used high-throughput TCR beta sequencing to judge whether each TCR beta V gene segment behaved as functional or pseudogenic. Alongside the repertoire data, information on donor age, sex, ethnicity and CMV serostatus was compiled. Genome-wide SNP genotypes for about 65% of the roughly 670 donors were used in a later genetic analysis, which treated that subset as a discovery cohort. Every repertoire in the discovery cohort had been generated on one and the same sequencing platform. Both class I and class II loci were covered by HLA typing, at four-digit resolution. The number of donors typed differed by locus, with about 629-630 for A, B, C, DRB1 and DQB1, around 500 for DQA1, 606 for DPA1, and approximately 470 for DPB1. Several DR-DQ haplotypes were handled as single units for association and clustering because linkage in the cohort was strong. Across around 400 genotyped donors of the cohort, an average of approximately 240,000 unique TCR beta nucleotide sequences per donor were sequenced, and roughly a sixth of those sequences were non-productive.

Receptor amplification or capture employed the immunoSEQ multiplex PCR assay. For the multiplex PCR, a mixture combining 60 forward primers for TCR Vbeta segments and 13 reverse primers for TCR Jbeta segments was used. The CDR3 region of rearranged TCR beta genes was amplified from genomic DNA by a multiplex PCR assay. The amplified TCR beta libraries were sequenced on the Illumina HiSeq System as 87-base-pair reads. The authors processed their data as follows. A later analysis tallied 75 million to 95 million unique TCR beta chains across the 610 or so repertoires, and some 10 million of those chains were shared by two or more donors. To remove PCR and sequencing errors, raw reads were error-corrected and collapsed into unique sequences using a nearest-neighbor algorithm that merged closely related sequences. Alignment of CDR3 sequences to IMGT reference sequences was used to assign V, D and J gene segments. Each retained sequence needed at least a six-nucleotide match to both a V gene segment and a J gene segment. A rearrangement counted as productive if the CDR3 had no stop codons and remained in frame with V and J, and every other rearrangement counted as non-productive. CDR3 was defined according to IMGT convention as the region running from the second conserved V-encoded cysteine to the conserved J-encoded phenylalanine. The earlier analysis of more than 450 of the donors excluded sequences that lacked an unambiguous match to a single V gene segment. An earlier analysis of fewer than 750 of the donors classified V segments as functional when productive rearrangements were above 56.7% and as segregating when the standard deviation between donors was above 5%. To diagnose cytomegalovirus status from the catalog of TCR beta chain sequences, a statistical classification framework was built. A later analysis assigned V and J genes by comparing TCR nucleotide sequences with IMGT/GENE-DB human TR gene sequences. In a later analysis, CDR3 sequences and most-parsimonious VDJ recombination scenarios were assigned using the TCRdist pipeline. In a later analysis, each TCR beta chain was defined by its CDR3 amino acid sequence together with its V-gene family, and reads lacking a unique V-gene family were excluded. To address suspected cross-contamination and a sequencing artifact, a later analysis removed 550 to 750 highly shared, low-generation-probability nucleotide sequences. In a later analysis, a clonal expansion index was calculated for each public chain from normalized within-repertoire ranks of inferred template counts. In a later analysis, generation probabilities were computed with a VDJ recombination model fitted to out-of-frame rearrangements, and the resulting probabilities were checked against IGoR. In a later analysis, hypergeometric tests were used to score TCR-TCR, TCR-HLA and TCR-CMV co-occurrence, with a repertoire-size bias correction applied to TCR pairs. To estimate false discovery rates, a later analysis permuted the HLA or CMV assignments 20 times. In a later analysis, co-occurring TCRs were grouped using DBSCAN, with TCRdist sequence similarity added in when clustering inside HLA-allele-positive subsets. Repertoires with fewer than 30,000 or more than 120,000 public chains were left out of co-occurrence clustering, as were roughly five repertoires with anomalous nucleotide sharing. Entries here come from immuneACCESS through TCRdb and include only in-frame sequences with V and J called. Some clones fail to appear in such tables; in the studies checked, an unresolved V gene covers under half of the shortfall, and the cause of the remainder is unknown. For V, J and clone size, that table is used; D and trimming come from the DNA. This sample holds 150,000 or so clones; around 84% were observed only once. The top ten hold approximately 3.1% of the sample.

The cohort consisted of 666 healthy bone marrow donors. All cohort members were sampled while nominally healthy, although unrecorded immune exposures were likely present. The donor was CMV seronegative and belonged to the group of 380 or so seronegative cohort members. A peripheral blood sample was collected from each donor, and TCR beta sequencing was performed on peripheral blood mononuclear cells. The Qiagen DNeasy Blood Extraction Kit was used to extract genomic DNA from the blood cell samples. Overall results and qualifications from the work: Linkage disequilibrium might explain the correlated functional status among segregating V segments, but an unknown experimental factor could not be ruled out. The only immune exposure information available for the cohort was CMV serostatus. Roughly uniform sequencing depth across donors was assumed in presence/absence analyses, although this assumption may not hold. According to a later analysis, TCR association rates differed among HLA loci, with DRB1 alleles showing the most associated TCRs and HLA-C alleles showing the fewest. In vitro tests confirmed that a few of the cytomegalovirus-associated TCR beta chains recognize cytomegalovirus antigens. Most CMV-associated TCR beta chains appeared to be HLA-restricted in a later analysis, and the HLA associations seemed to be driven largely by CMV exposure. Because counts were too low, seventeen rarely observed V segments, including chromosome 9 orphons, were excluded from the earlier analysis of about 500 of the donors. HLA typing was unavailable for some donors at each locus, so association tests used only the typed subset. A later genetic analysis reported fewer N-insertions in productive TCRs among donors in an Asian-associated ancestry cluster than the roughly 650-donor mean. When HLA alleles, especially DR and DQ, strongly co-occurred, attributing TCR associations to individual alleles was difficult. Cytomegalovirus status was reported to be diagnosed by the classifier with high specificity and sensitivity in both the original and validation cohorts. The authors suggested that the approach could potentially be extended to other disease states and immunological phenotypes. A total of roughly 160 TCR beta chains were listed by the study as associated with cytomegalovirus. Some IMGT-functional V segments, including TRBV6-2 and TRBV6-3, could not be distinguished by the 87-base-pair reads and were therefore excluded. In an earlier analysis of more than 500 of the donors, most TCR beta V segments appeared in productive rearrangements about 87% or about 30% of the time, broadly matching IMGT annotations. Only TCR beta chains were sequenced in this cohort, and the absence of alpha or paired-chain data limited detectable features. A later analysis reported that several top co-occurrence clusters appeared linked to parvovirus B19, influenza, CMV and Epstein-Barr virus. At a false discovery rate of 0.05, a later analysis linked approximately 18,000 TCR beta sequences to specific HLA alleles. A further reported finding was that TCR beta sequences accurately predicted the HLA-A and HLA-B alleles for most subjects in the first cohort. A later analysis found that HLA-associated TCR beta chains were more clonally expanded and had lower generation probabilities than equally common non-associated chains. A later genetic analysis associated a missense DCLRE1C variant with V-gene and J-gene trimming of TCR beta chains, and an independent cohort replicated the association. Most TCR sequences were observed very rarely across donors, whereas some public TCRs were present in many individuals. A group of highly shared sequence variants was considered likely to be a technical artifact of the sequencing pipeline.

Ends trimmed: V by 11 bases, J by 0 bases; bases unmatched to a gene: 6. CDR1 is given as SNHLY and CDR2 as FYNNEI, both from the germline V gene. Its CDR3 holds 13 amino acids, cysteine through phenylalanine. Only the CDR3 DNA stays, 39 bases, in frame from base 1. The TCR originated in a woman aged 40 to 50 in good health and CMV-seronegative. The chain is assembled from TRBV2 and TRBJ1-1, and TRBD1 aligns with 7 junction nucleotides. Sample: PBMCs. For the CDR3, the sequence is CAANRGLNTEAFF. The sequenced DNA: TGTGCCGCAAACAGGGGTCTGAACACTGAAGCTTTCTTT.